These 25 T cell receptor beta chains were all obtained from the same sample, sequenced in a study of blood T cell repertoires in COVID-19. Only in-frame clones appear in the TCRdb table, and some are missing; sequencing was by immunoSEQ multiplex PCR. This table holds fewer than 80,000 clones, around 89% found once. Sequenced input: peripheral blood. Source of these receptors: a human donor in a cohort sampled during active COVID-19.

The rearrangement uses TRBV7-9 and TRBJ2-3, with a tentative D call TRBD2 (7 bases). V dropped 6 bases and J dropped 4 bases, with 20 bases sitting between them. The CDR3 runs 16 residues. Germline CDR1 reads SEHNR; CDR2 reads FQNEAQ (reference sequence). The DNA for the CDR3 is TGTGCCAGCAGGATGTCGTGGGGGGGCCGCGCAGATACGCAGTATTTT. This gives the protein CASRMSWGGRADTQYF.

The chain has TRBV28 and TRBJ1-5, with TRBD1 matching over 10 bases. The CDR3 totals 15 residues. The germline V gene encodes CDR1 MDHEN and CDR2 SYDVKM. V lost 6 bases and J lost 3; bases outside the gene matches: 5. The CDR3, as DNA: TGTGCCAGCAGAAAGACAGGGGGCTCCAATCAGCCCCAGCATTTT. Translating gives CASRKTGGSNQPQHF.

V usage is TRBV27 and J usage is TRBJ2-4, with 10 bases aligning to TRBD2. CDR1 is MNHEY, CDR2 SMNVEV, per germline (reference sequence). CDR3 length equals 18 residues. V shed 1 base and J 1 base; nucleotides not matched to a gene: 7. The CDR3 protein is CASSLWASGSGAKNIQYF. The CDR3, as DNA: TGTGCCAGCAGTTTATGGGCTAGCGGGAGTGGGGCCAAAAACATTCAGTACTTC.

CDR3 nucleotide sequence: TGTGCCACCAGCAGAGATACACAGCACCCTGAAGCTTTCTTT. This translates into CATSRDTQHPEAFF. The genes are TRBV15 and TRBJ1-1; D remains unclear. The germline V gene encodes CDR1 LNHNV and CDR2 YYDKDF (reference sequence). The CDR3 covers 14 residues. Trimming took 0 bases from V and 6 from J, leaving 11 bases between them.

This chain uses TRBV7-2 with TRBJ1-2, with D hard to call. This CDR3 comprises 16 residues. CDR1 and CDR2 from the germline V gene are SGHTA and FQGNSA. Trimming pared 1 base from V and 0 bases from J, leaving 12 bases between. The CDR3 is CASSLVPGEANYGYTF. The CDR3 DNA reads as TGTGCCAGCAGCTTAGTTCCCGGGGAGGCTAACTATGGCTACACCTTC.

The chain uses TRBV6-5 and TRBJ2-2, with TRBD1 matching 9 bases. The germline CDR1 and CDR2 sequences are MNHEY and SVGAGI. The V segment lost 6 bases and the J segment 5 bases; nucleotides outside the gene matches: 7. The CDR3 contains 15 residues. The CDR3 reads CASSRGQGGTGELFF. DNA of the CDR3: TGTGCCAGCAGCCGGGGACAGGGTGGGACCGGGGAGCTGTTTTTT.

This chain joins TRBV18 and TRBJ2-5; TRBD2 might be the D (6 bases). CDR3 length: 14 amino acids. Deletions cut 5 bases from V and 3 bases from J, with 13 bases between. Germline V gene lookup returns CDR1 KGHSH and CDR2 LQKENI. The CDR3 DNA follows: TGTGCCAGCTCAGTCCCGGCGGGAAAAGAGACCCAGTACTTC. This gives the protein CASSVPAGKETQYF.

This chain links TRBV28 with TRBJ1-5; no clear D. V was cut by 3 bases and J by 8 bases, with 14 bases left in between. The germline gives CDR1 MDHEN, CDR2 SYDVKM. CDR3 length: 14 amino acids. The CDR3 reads CASSFPGSDKPQHF. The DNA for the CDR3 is TGTGCCAGCAGTTTCCCGGGTTCTGATAAGCCCCAGCATTTT.

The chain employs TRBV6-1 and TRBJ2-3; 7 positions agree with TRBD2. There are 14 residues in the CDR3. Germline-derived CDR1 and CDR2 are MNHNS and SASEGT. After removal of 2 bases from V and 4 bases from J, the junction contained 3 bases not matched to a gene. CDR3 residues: CASSEKGRADTQYF. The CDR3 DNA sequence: TGTGCCAGCAGTGAAAAGGGGAGGGCAGATACGCAGTATTTT.

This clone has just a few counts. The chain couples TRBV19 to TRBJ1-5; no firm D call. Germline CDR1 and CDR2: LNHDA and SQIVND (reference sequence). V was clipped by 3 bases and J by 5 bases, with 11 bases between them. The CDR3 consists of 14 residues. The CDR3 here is CASSIRGPDQPQHF. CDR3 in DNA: TGTGCCAGTAGTATTCGCGGGCCGGATCAGCCCCAGCATTTT.

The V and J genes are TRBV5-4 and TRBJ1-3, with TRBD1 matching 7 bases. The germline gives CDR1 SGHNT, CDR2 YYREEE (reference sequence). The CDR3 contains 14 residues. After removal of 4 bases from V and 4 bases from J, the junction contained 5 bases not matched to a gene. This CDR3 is CASSGTASGNTIYF. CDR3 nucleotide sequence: TGTGCCAGCAGCGGGACAGCTTCGGGAAACACCATATATTTT.

The CDR3 loop is CAWSVGTGDEAFF. CDR3 coding DNA: TGTGCCTGGAGTGTAGGGACAGGGGACGAAGCTTTCTTT. This sequence joins TRBV30 and TRBJ1-1; the match to TRBD1 covers 10 bases. The V gene end was trimmed by 0 bases and the J gene end by 8 bases; junction bases not matched to a gene: 3. Germline V lookup: CDR1 GTSNPN, CDR2 SVGIG (reference sequence). CDR3 size: 13 residues. Looking up the rest from reference TRBV30 and TRBJ1-1 gives the full variable domain: SQTIHQWPATLVQPVGSPLSLECTVEGTSNPNLYWYRQAAGRGLQLLFYSVGIGQISSEVPQNLSASRPQDRQFILSSKKLLLSDSGFYLCAWSVGTGDEAFFGQGTRLTVV.

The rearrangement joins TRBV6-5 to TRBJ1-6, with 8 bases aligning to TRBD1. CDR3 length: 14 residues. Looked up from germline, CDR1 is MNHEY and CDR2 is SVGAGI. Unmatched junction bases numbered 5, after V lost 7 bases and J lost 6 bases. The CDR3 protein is CASNRDRSNSPLHF. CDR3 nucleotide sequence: TGTGCCAGCAACCGGGACAGGTCTAATTCACCCCTCCACTTT.

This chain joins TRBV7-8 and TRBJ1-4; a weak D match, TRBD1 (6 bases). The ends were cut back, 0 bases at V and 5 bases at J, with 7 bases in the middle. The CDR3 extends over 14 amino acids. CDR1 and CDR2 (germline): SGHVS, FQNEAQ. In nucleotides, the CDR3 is TGTGCCAGCAGCTTAGCGCAGGGGAATGAAAAACTGTTTTTT. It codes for CASSLAQGNEKLFF.

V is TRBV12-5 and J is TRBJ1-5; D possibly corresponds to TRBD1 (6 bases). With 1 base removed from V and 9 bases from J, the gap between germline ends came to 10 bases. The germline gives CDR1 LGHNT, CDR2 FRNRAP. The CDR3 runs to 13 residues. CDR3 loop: CASGLDRVWPQHF. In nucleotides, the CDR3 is TGTGCTAGTGGTTTGGACAGGGTATGGCCCCAGCATTTT.

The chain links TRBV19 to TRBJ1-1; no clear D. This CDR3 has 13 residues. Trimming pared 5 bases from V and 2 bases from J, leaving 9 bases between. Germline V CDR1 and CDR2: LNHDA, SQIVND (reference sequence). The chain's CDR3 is CASSPTRNTEAFF. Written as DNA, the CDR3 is TGTGCCAGTAGTCCAACAAGAAACACTGAAGCTTTCTTT.

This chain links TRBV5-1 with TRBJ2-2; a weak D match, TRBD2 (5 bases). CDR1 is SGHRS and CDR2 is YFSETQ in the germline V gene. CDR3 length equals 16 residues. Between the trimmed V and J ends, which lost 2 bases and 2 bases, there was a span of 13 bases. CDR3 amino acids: CASSLEGSFNTGELFF. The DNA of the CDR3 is TGCGCCAGCAGCTTAGAAGGGAGTTTCAACACCGGGGAGCTGTTTTTT.

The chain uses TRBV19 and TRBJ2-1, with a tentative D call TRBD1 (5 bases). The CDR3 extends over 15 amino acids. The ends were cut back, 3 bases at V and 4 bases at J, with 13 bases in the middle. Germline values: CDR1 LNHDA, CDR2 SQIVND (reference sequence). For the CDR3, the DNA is TGTGCCAGTAGTATTGGGGCGGTCCGTTACAATGAGCAGTTCTTC. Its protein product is CASSIGAVRYNEQFF.

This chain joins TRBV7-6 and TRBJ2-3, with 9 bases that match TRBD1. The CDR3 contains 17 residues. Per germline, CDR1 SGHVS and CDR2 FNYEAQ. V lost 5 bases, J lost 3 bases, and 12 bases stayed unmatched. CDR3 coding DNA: TGTGCCAGCAGCCCCGCGGGACAGGGCGAGGTGACAGATACGCAGTATTTT. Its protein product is CASSPAGQGEVTDTQYF.

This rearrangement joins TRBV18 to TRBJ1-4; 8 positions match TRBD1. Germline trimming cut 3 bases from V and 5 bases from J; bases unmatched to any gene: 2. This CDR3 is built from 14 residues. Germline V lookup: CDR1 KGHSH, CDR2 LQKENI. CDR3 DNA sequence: TGTGCCAGCTCACCTGGACAGGGAAATGAAAAACTGTTTTTT. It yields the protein CASSPGQGNEKLFF.

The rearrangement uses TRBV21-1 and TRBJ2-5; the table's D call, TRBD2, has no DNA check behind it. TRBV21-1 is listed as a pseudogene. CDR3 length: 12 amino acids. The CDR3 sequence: CASTTNQETQYF. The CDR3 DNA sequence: TGTGCCAGCACCACTAACCAAGAGACCCAGTACTTC.

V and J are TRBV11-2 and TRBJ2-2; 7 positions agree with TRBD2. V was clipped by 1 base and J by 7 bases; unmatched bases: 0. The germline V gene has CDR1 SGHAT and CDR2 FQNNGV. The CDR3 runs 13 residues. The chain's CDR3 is CASSLGGGGELFF. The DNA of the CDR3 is TGTGCCAGCAGCTTAGGGGGGGGCGGGGAGCTGTTTTTT. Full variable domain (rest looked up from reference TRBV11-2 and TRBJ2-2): EAGVAQSPRYKIIEKRQSVAFWCNPISGHATLYWYQQILGQGPKLLIQFQNNGVVDDSQLPKDRFSAERLKGVDSTLKIQPAKLEDSAVYLCASSLGGGGELFFGEGSRLTVL.

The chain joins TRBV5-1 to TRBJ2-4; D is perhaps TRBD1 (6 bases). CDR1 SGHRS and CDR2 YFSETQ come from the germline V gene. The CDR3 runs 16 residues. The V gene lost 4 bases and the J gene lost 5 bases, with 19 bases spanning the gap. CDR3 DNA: TGCGCCAGCAGCATATACAGGGCGCCTCGGGAAAACATTCAGTACTTC. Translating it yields CASSIYRAPRENIQYF.

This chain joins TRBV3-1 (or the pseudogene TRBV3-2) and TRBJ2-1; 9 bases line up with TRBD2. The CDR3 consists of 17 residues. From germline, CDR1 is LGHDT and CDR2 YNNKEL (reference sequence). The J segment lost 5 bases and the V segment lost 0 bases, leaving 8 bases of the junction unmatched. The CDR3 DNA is TGTGCCAGCAGCCAAGAGTCCGGGACTAGCCCGAACAATGAGCAGTTCTTC. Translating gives CASSQESGTSPNNEQFF.

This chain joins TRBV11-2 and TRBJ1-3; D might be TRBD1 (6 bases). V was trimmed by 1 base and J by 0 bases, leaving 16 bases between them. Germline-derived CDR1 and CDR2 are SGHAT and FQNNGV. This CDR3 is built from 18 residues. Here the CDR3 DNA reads TGTGCCAGCAGCTTAGGGGGGGGGCACCTTCTCTCTGGAAACACCATATATTTT. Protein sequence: CASSLGGGHLLSGNTIYF. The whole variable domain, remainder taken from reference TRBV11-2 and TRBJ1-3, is EAGVAQSPRYKIIEKRQSVAFWCNPISGHATLYWYQQILGQGPKLLIQFQNNGVVDDSQLPKDRFSAERLKGVDSTLKIQPAKLEDSAVYLCASSLGGGHLLSGNTIYFGEGSWLTVV.